The next 6 T cell receptor beta chains were all read from a single sample in a study of regulatory T cells in long-lasting Graves disease. Time point described: newly diagnosed GD, antithyroid drugs for less than 3 months. Construction of the TCR library relied on RNA isolated from PBMCs. For TCR beta, libraries came from iRepertoire HTBI primers and Arm-PCR of CDR3 regions. Via MiXCR, TCRdb re-called the multiplex PCR reads, giving one row per CDR3 protein. The sample holds 350,000 to 450,000 distinct CDR3 sequences, about 16% seen once. The same specimen was also included in a second study, on T cells in Graves' hyperthyroidism and ophthalmopathy.

The sample was peripheral blood mononuclear cells (PBMCs), taken at new diagnosis, from a patient treated with antithyroid drugs. The receptors originated from a woman aged 25 to 39 with Graves disease.

This rearrangement joins TRBV5-1 to TRBJ1-1, with D perhaps matching TRBD1 (6 bases). V shed 0 bases and J shed 4 bases, with 10 bases lying between them. Germline V gives CDR1 SGHRS, CDR2 YFSETQ. CDR3 length equals 14 residues. This CDR3 is CASSLDGGATEAFF. The DNA for the CDR3 is TGCGCCAGCAGCTTGGATGGGGGGGCCACTGAAGCTTTCTTT.

This clonotype was seen many times. The rearrangement uses TRBV20-1 and TRBJ1-1; D possibly corresponds to TRBD1 (5 bases). This CDR3 contains 13 residues. Trimming removed 3 bases at V and 1 base at J, with 9 bases between. CDR1 is DFQATT and CDR2 is SNEGSKA in the germline V gene (reference sequence). The CDR3 reads CSASQGWNTEAFF. The DNA for the CDR3 is TGCAGTGCTAGCCAGGGCTGGAACACTGAAGCTTTCTTT.

This clonotype was found a few times. This CDR3 reads CSATNRGETQYF. The CDR3 coding sequence is TGCAGTGCTACCAACAGGGGGGAGACCCAGTACTTC. The genes are TRBV20-1 and TRBJ2-5, with 8 bases identical to TRBD1. Germline trimming cut 4 bases from V and 5 bases from J; bases unmatched to any gene: 3. The CDR3 runs to 12 residues. Germline CDR1 is DFQATT and CDR2 is SNEGSKA (reference sequence).

The chain combines TRBV19 with TRBJ2-2; D is uncertain. V lost 10 bases, J lost 3 bases, and 12 bases lay in between. The length of the CDR3 is 13 residues. From germline, CDR1 is LNHDA and CDR2 SQIVND (reference sequence). This CDR3 is CAMRRMDTGELFF. For the CDR3, the DNA is TGTGCCATGAGGAGAATGGACACCGGGGAGCTGTTTTTT.

This clonotype was detected only a few times. This sequence joins TRBV27 and TRBJ1-1; possibly TRBD1 for D (5 bases). The germline gives CDR1 MNHEY, CDR2 SMNVEV (reference sequence). The CDR3 is 18 residues long. Trimming took off 5 bases at V and 0 bases at J, with 22 bases between the two ends. The DNA for the CDR3 is TGTGCCAGCAGTACAAGACAGCAACCTCGAAATTTGAACACTGAAGCTTTCTTT. It specifies CASSTRQQPRNLNTEAFF.

This clonotype appeared many times. The chain couples TRBV20-1 to TRBJ2-2, with 7 bases fitting TRBD2. Trimming cost V 1 base and J 6 bases; bases outside gene matches: 8. There are 15 residues in the CDR3. The V gene's germline CDR1 is DFQATT and CDR2 SNEGSKA (reference sequence). This chain's CDR3 is CSARVALAAPGELFF. The DNA of the CDR3 is TGCAGTGCTAGAGTGGCCCTAGCGGCCCCCGGGGAGCTGTTTTTT.